The clone carrying this TCR beta chain turned up a few times. The antigen remains unidentified. CDR1 and CDR2 from the germline V gene are SEHNR and FQNEAQ (reference sequence). The ends were cut back, 5 bases at V and 5 bases at J, with 15 bases in the middle. This CDR3 contains 14 residues. The entry originates in a study of beta chain features in type 1 diabetes. General study points: PCR might favor shorter templates, equally in patients and controls. Shortening that was moderate but significant affected the TCRB CDR3s of Type 1 diabetes patients in all four CD4+ subsets.

The study reverse transcribed the entire isolated RNA, so it sequenced expressed TCRB transcripts. TCRdb's table, derived via immunoSEQ multiplex PCR, lists solely in-frame clones and lacks some. The table has 450,000 to 600,000 clones, approximately 31% seen once. Stem cell-like memory, regulatory, central memory and naive CD4+ cells were sorted via CD45RO/CCR7/CD25/CD127/CD95/CD27. Purity exceeded 98% in all sorted populations. The sample consisted of naive CD4+ T cells from blood. The clonotype was recovered from a man aged 18 to 30 in good health. The genes are TRBV7-9 and TRBJ2-5; maybe TRBD2 (5 bases). The CDR3 DNA is TGTGCCAGCAGCCTCCGTGCGGGCTTGGAGACCCAGTACTTC. Protein sequence: CASSLRAGLETQYF.